A single sample is the source of the 4 T cell receptor beta chains below, sequenced in a study of blood T cell repertoires in COVID-19. Some clones are missing from TCRdb's copy, which holds only in-frame ones; the method was immunoSEQ multiplex PCR. Here the sample spans about 120,000 clones, approximately 80% being singletons. The specimen was peripheral blood. All receptors derive from a human donor in a cohort sampled during active COVID-19.

This chain connects TRBV6-4 to TRBJ1-2; no reliable D call. Germline V gives CDR1 MRHNA, CDR2 SNTAGT. V was clipped by 2 bases and J by 6 bases, with 7 bases between them. The CDR3 is 12 residues long. CDR3 in amino acids: CASSDPRDGYTF. The CDR3 DNA is TGTGCCAGCAGTGACCCCCGGGATGGCTACACCTTC.

The chain carries TRBV29-1 and TRBJ1-3; D not certain. This CDR3 region has 12 residues. From germline, CDR1 is SQVTM and CDR2 ANQGSEA. Trimming cost V 5 bases and J 3 bases, with 8 bases left between them. CDR3 nucleotide sequence: TGCAGCGTTCGTACTGATGGAAACACCATATATTTT. Translated: CSVRTDGNTIYF.

The rearrangement joins TRBV4-2 to TRBJ1-2; 7 bases line up with TRBD1. Unmatched junction bases numbered 11, after V lost 0 bases and J lost 1 base. This CDR3 contains 18 residues. CDR1 and CDR2 (germline): LGHNA, YNFKEQ. The CDR3 bases are TGTGCCAGCAGCCAAGATCGGGGGCAGGCAGGGGGTAACTATGGCTACACCTTC. It codes for CASSQDRGQAGGNYGYTF.

This chain joins TRBV11-2 and TRBJ2-2, with TRBD1 identical over 8 bases. The CDR3 totals 15 residues. Looked up from germline, CDR1 is SGHAT and CDR2 is FQNNGV. The junction had 7 bases not matched to a gene; V was cut back by 5 bases and J by 5 bases. The CDR3 nucleotides are TGTGCCAGCAGCCAAAGACAGGGGAGAACCGGGGAGCTGTTTTTT. Amino acid sequence: CASSQRQGRTGELFF.